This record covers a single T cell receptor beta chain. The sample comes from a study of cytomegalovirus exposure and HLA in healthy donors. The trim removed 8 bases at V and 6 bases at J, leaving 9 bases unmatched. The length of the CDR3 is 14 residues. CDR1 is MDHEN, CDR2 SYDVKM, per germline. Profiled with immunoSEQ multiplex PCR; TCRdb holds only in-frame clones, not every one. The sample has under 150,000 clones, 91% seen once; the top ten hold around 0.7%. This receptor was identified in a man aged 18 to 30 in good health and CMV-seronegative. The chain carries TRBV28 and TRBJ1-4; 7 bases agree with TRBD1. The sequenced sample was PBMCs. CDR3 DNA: TGTGCCAGCGTTGAAGGGGGCGCGGATGAAAAACTGTTTTTT. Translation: CASVEGGADEKLFF.